This T cell receptor beta chain was captured in a study of cytomegalovirus exposure and HLA in healthy donors (dated by TCRdb to the late 2010s). Regarding the research as a whole: In an earlier analysis of some 610 of the donors, approximately 260 Gb of sequence data and 90 million to 130 million unique TCR beta sequences from some 170 million T cells were reported. Roughly 300 gigabases of sequencing data and around 85 million unique TCR sequences made up an early release that covered nearly 650 HLA-typed donors. A later genetic analysis took genome-wide SNP genotypes for about 65% of the 666 donors and used that subset as a discovery cohort. A later analysis re-analyzed previously published TCR beta repertoires from several hundred donors and added high-resolution HLA genotyping to study TCR occurrence patterns. Every repertoire in the discovery cohort had been generated on one and the same sequencing platform. Typing coverage differed by locus: A, B, C, DRB1 and DQB1 were typed in roughly 620-640 donors, DQA1 in about 510, DPA1 in roughly 590, and DPB1 in 400 to 490. The study combined high-throughput TCR immunosequencing, statistical association of individual TCRs with disease status, and machine learning to predict cytomegalovirus infection status. The study used immunosequencing to profile the T cell repertoires of 666 subjects and linked those repertoires to cytomegalovirus serostatus. Of the 350 to 450 genotyped donors, about 80% fell in the genetic ancestry cluster associated with self-reported Caucasian donors. Class I and class II HLA loci were covered by the typing at four-digit resolution. Because of strong linkage in the cohort, a handful of DR-DQ haplotypes were treated as single units for association and clustering. Donor age, sex, ethnicity and CMV serostatus were collected together with the repertoire data. The study aimed to test whether signatures of past pathogen exposure could be identified by cataloging public T cell receptors. Among 350 to 400 genotyped donors of the cohort, an average of approximately 240,000 unique TCR beta nucleotide sequences were sequenced per donor, roughly 20% of them non-productive. The later analysis used no new phenotypic data to find candidate immune exposures, relying instead on TCR beta sequences and their occurrence across donors. To decide whether each TCR beta V gene segment behaved as functional or pseudogenic, an earlier analysis of some 600 of the donors relied on high-throughput TCR beta sequencing. A separate validation cohort of about 110 different subjects was used in addition to the 666-subject first cohort. The study at large found these results: In vitro tests confirmed that a few of the cytomegalovirus-associated TCR beta chains recognize cytomegalovirus antigens. A later genetic analysis reported fewer N-insertions in productive TCRs among donors in an Asian-associated ancestry cluster than the roughly 720-donor mean. For the cohort, immune exposure information was limited to CMV serostatus. The 87-base-pair reads could not distinguish some IMGT-functional V segments, including TRBV6-2 and TRBV6-3, so those segments were excluded. When HLA alleles, especially DR and DQ, strongly co-occurred, attributing TCR associations to individual alleles was difficult. Across donors, most TCR sequences were observed very rarely, whereas some public TCRs were present in many individuals. The study gave a list of roughly 150 TCR beta chains associated with cytomegalovirus. Linkage disequilibrium might explain the correlated functional status among segregating V segments, but an unknown experimental factor could not be ruled out. The presence/absence analyses assumed that sequencing depth was roughly uniform across donors, and that assumption may not be true. Because counts were too low, seventeen rarely observed V segments, including chromosome 9 orphons, were excluded from the earlier analysis of about 500 of the donors. Most CMV-associated TCR beta chains appeared to be HLA-restricted in a later analysis, and the HLA associations seemed to be driven largely by CMV exposure. The classifier was reported to diagnose cytomegalovirus status with high specificity and sensitivity in both the original cohort and the validation cohort. A later genetic analysis associated a missense DCLRE1C variant with V-gene and J-gene trimming of TCR beta chains, and an independent cohort replicated the association. According to the authors, the approach could potentially be generalized to other disease states and immunological phenotypes. A later analysis associated 15,000 to 20,000 TCR beta sequences with specific HLA alleles at a false discovery rate of 0.05. Compared with equally common non-associated chains, HLA-associated TCR beta chains in a later analysis were more clonally expanded and had lower generation probabilities. This cohort had only TCR beta chains sequenced, and the lack of alpha or paired-chain data limited which features could be detected. Broadly in line with IMGT annotations, most TCR beta V segments showed up in productive rearrangements about 87% or about 30% of the time in an earlier analysis of 450 to 600 of the donors. Several of the top co-occurrence clusters appeared to be linked to parvovirus B19, influenza, CMV and Epstein-Barr virus, according to a later analysis. A further reported finding was that TCR beta sequences accurately predicted the HLA-A and HLA-B alleles for most subjects in the first cohort. In a later analysis, TCR association rates were found to vary across HLA loci, with the most associated TCRs seen for DRB1 alleles and the fewest for HLA-C alleles. The sequencing pipeline was judged likely to have produced a cluster of highly shared sequence variants as a technical artifact. HLA typing was unavailable for some donors at each locus, so association tests used only the typed subset.

The cohort consisted of 600 to 750 healthy bone marrow donors. At the time of sampling, all cohort members were nominally healthy, though unrecorded immune exposures were likely present. The donor was CMV seronegative and was included in the group of about 350 seronegative cohort members. A peripheral blood sample was provided by each donor, and peripheral blood mononuclear cells were used for TCR beta sequencing. Genomic DNA extraction from the blood cell samples was performed with the Qiagen DNeasy Blood Extraction Kit. The library was produced with the immunoSEQ multiplex PCR assay. A mixture of 60 forward primers for TCR Vbeta segments and 13 reverse primers for TCR Jbeta segments was used in the multiplex PCR. The CDR3 region of rearranged TCR beta genes was amplified from genomic DNA with a multiplex PCR assay. The amplified TCR beta libraries were sequenced on the Illumina HiSeq System as 87-base-pair reads. On the authors' methods: A later analysis counted about 82 million unique TCR beta chains across the approximately 700 repertoires, and 9 million to 14 million of these chains were shared by at least two donors. To remove PCR and sequencing errors, raw reads were error-corrected and collapsed into unique sequences using a nearest-neighbor algorithm that merged closely related sequences. Alignment of CDR3 sequences to IMGT reference sequences was used to assign V, D and J gene segments. For a sequence to be retained, a match of at least six nucleotides was required to both a V gene segment and a J gene segment. Rearrangements were called productive when the CDR3 lacked stop codons and stayed in frame with V and J; all others were non-productive. Following IMGT convention, CDR3 was defined as the stretch from the second conserved V-encoded cysteine to the conserved J-encoded phenylalanine. Sequences without an unambiguous match to a single V gene segment were excluded from the earlier analysis of about 600 of the donors. In an earlier analysis of 587 of the donors, a V segment was called functional when productive rearrangements were above 56.7%, and segregating when the standard deviation between donors exceeded 5%. A statistical classification framework was developed to diagnose cytomegalovirus status using the catalog of TCR beta chain sequences. In a later analysis, V and J genes were assigned by comparing TCR nucleotide sequences against IMGT/GENE-DB human TR gene sequences. The TCRdist pipeline was used in a later analysis to assign CDR3 sequences and most-parsimonious VDJ recombination scenarios. In a later analysis, each TCR beta chain was defined by its CDR3 amino acid sequence together with its V-gene family, and reads lacking a unique V-gene family were excluded. As a way to deal with suspected cross-contamination and a sequencing artifact, a later analysis dropped 450 to 700 nucleotide sequences that were highly shared and had low generation probability. For each public chain, a later analysis derived a clonal expansion index from normalized ranks of inferred template counts within each repertoire. In a later analysis, generation probabilities were computed using a VDJ recombination model fitted to out-of-frame rearrangements, and the results were checked against IGoR. In a later analysis, hypergeometric tests were used to score TCR-TCR, TCR-HLA and TCR-CMV co-occurrence, with a repertoire-size bias correction applied to TCR pairs. In a later analysis, false discovery rates were estimated by permuting HLA or CMV assignments 20 times. A later analysis grouped co-occurring TCRs with DBSCAN, adding TCRdist sequence similarity when clustering within HLA-allele-positive subsets. Co-occurrence clustering excluded repertoires with fewer than 30,000 or more than 120,000 public chains, plus five with anomalous nucleotide sharing. The immuneACCESS repertoire file appears here via TCRdb, limited to in-frame rearrangements. These files lack a portion of the clones; in checked studies, under half of the deficit traces to unresolved V genes, and the cause of the others is not known. V, J and clone size are those of that table, while D and trimming were read from the DNA. The table for this sample lists 110,000 to 150,000 clones; about 64% of them were counted only once. 4% to 5.5% of the sample is held by the ten biggest clonotypes.

V is clipped by 6 bases and J by 7 bases, and the sequence between their germline boundaries is 7 bases long. The CDR3 has 11 amino acids, counting the end cysteine and phenylalanine. Of all the DNA, just the CDR3 is kept, 33 bases in frame from base 1. The germline V gene gives CDR1 as MNHEY and CDR2 as SVGAGI. With regard to this clone: Its cognate antigen has yet to be identified. No base-level quality is on record; no much larger clone is a single base apart.

The chain is assembled from TRBV6-5 and TRBJ2-4; the D segment could be TRBD2, given 5 matching bases. The specimen was PBMCs. This TCR was sampled from a man in his fifties or sixties in good health and CMV-seronegative. The nucleotides read TGTGCCAGCAGCAGAGGGAACATTCAGTACTTC. Its coded protein is CASSRGNIQYF.